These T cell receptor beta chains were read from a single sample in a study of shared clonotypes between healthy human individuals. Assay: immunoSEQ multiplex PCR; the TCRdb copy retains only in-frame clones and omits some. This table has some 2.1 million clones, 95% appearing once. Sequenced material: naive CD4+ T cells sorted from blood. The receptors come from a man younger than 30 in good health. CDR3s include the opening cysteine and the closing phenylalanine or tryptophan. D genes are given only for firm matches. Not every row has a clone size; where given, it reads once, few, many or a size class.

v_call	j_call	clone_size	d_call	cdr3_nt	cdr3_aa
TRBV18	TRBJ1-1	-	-	TGTGCCAGCTCACCATTGGGACACGTCAACACTGAAGCTTTCTTT	CASSPLGHVNTEAFF
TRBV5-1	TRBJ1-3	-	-	TGCGCCAGCAGCCCCGAAGGGGGAAACACCATATATTTT	CASSPEGGNTIYF
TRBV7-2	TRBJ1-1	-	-	TGTGCCAGCAGCTTATCGGCGGCGGCAAACACTGAAGCTTTCTTT	CASSLSAAANTEAFF
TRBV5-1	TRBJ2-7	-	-	TGCGCCAGCAGCTTGCGTGGCGGATTGGGCTCCTACGAGCAGTACTTC	CASSLRGGLGSYEQYF
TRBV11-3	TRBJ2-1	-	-	TGTGCCAGCAGCTTAGGGTGGGATGAGCAGTTCTTC	CASSLGWDEQFF
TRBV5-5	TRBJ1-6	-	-	TGTGCCAGCAGCCTTAACAGAAATTCACCCCTCCACTTT	CASSLNRNSPLHF
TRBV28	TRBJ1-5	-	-	TGTGCCCTGGGAGTAAATAGCAATCAGCCCCAGCATTTT	CALGVNSNQPQHF
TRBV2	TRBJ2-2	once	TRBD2	TGTGCCAGCAGTAGATTACTAGCGGGTACCGGGGAGCTGTTTTTT	CASSRLLAGTGELFF
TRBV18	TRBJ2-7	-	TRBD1	TGTGCCAGCTCACTAGACAGGGCCTACGAGCAGTACTTC	CASSLDRAYEQYF
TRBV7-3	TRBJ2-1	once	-	TGTGCCAGCAGCTTAGACAGCTCTGTAAATGAGCAGTTCTTC	CASSLDSSVNEQFF
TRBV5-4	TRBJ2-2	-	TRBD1	TGTGCCAGCAGCGCCACGGGACAGGGGACCGGGGAGCTGTTTTTT	CASSATGQGTGELFF
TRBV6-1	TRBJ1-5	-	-	TGTGCCAGCAGTGGAACAAATCAGCCCCAGCATTTT	CASSGTNQPQHF
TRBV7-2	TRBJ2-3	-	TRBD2	TGTGCCAGCAGATGGACTAGCGGGAGGGGGGCAGATACGCAGTATTTT	CASRWTSGRGADTQYF
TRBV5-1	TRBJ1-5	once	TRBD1	TGCGCCAGCAGCTTGGAGGGGGCACGCAATCAGCCCCAGCATTTT	CASSLEGARNQPQHF
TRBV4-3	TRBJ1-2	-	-	TGCGCCAGCAGCCAAGGAGGGGGGACCGCAGTAGGCTATGGCTACACCTTC	CASSQGGGTAVGYGYTF
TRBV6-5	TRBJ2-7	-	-	TGTGCCAGCAGTTACTCCGTCAAGTTCTACGAGCAGTACTTC	CASSYSVKFYEQYF
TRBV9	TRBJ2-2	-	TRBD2	TGTGCCAGCAGCGTAGCGGGGACTAGCGGGAGGGCCGGGGAGCTGTTTTTT	CASSVAGTSGRAGELFF
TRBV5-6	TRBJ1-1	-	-	TGTGCCAGCAGCTCGGGACGTCTGGGGGACACTGAAGCTTTCTTT	CASSSGRLGDTEAFF
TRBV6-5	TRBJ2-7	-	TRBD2	TGTGCCAGCACCGGGAGGGGCGGATACGAGCAGTACTTC	CASTGRGGYEQYF
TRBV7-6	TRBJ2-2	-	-	TGTGCCAGCAGCTTATGGGAGAACACCGGGGAGCTGTTTTTT	CASSLWENTGELFF
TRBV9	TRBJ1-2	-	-	TGTGCCAGCAGCGTAGGCAGGGGCTCCTATGGCTACACCTTC	CASSVGRGSYGYTF
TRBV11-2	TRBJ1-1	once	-	TGTGCCAGCAGCCCACGGACTTGGGCTGAAGCTTTCTTT	CASSPRTWAEAFF
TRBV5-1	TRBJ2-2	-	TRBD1	TGCGCCAGCAGCTTGAGGTCGCGTCGGGACAGCTCGAGAGGGGAGCTGTTTTTT	CASSLRSRRDSSRGELFF
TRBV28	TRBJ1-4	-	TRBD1	TGTGCCAGCAGTCCCTCTCCGGGACAGGGGGCCCATAATGAAAAACTGTTTTTT	CASSPSPGQGAHNEKLFF